A single sample gave rise to the 26 T cell receptor beta chains below, sequenced in a study of blood T cell repertoires in COVID-19. Assay: immunoSEQ multiplex PCR; the TCRdb copy retains only in-frame clones and omits some. This sample has about 440,000 clones, with about 90% found just once. Source material: PBMCs or T cells enriched from blood (not recorded which). The source of these receptors is a woman aged 18 to 35 with acute COVID-19.

The chain recombines TRBV5-6 with TRBJ1-3; D perhaps matches TRBD1 (5 bases). V was pared by 0 bases and J by 0 bases, with 10 bases between. CDR1 SGHDT and CDR2 YYEEEE come from the germline V gene. CDR3 length: 16 residues. This chain's CDR3 is CASSLGGLLSGNTIYF. CDR3 in DNA: TGTGCCAGCAGCTTGGGGGGACTCCTCTCTGGAAACACCATATATTTT.

This chain joins TRBV15 and TRBJ1-4; tentatively, D is TRBD1 (6 bases). Trimming removed 5 bases from V and 7 bases from J, with 14 bases in between. Per the germline V gene, CDR1 is LNHNV and CDR2 is YYDKDF (reference sequence). The CDR3 extends over 14 amino acids. CDR3 coding DNA: TGTGCCACCAGCTTCAGGGGAGGGACTGAAAAACTGTTTTTT. Protein: CATSFRGGTEKLFF.

J is TRBJ2-1 and V is TRBV3-1 (or the pseudogene TRBV3-2); TRBD2 is a possible D gene (6 bases). The CDR3 spans 14 residues. V lost 4 bases and J 9 bases, leaving 16 bases between the germline ends. Germline CDR1 and CDR2: LGHDT and YNNKEL (reference sequence). CDR3 residues: CASSRGVDSGEQFF. As DNA, the CDR3 is TGTGCCAGCAGCCGGGGGGTAGATTCGGGTGAGCAGTTCTTC.

V usage is TRBV4-2 and J usage is TRBJ1-5, with D uncertain. CDR3 length equals 14 residues. The germline V and J ends were trimmed by 0 bases and 6 bases, with 9 bases remaining between them. The germline gives CDR1 LGHNA, CDR2 YNFKEQ. The CDR3: CASSQERGGQPQHF. DNA for the CDR3: TGTGCCAGCAGCCAAGAGAGAGGCGGTCAGCCCCAGCATTTT.

The chain combines TRBV6-2 or TRBV6-3 with TRBJ1-1; D might be TRBD1 (5 bases). In germline, CDR1 is MNHEY, CDR2 SVGEGT. The CDR3 has 14 residues. The ends were cut back, 4 bases at V and 3 bases at J, with 12 bases in the middle. The CDR3 DNA is TGTGCCAGCAGTTCTGGGGAAGGGGACACTGAAGCTTTCTTT. Translated, it gives CASSSGEGDTEAFF.

Regarding this clone: In the same sample, other DNA sequences code for this CDR3. The chain combines TRBV9 with TRBJ2-7, with D perhaps matching TRBD1 (6 bases). V was trimmed by 0 bases and J by 2 bases, leaving 9 bases between them. CDR1 is SGDLS, CDR2 YYNGEE, per germline. The CDR3 spans 14 residues. CDR3 amino acids: CASSVGQGTYEQYF. The CDR3 nucleotides are TGTGCCAGCAGCGTAGGTCAGGGGACCTACGAGCAGTACTTC.

The V and J genes are TRBV7-2 and TRBJ1-1; 9 positions match TRBD1. This CDR3 contains 12 residues. The V gene end was trimmed by 1 base and the J gene end by 10 bases; junction bases not matched to a gene: 1. The germline V gene has CDR1 SGHTA and CDR2 FQGNSA. CDR3: CASSLDRGLAFF. The CDR3 DNA reads TGTGCCAGCAGCTTAGACAGGGGGCTAGCTTTCTTT.

J is TRBJ2-1 and V is TRBV4-1; the match to TRBD2 covers 12 bases. Per germline, CDR1 MGHRA and CDR2 YSYEKL. The CDR3 covers 16 residues. The junction had 7 bases not matched to a gene; V was cut back by 1 base and J by 9 bases. CDR3 in amino acids: CASSQGMLAGGAEQFF. DNA for the CDR3: TGCGCCAGCAGCCAAGGAATGCTAGCGGGGGGGGCTGAGCAGTTCTTC.

V is TRBV13 and J is TRBJ1-6; TRBD1 aligns across 8 bases. The CDR3 covers 15 residues. The germline V gene encodes CDR1 PRHDT and CDR2 FYEKMQ (reference sequence). Trimming took 4 bases from V and 8 from J; bases not matched to a gene: 7. CDR3 sequence: CASSYRGLRDSPLHF. CDR3 nucleotides: TGTGCCAGCAGCTACAGGGGGTTAAGGGATTCACCCCTCCACTTT.

The chain has TRBV5-6 and TRBJ2-1, with 7 positions matching TRBD1. The CDR3 length is 13 residues. J lost 9 bases, V lost 0 bases, and 3 bases had no gene match. Per the germline V gene, CDR1 is SGHDT and CDR2 is YYEEEE. As DNA, the CDR3 is TGTGCCAGCAGCTTGGGAACAGGGGCTGAGCAGTTCTTC. It encodes CASSLGTGAEQFF.

This chain connects TRBV5-1 to TRBJ2-7; D possibly corresponds to TRBD1 (6 bases). V lost 0 bases, J lost 6 bases, and 19 bases lay in between. Germline V gives CDR1 SGHRS, CDR2 YFSETQ. The CDR3 is 16 residues long. CDR3 coding DNA: TGCGCCAGCAGCTTGGTCATAGGGCAGGGGATTCTCGAGCAGTACTTC. Its protein is CASSLVIGQGILEQYF.

This clone was seen once. V is TRBV27 and J is TRBJ2-6; tentative D call: TRBD2 (6 bases). In germline, CDR1 is MNHEY, CDR2 SMNVEV (reference sequence). The CDR3 runs to 18 residues. The germline V and J ends were trimmed by 3 bases and 0 bases, with 15 bases remaining between them. This CDR3 reads CASSFPLGGSSGANVLTF. CDR3 DNA: TGTGCCAGCAGTTTCCCTCTGGGGGGAAGCTCTGGGGCCAACGTCCTGACTTTC.

The chain has TRBV4-3 and TRBJ2-1; D is possibly TRBD2 (5 bases). The ends were cut back, 0 bases at V and 7 bases at J, with 16 bases in the middle. This CDR3 contains 16 residues. The germline V gene encodes CDR1 LGHNA and CDR2 YSLEER. This chain's CDR3 is CASSQDFGEIQNEQFF. The CDR3 nucleotides read TGCGCCAGCAGCCAAGATTTCGGGGAGATCCAAAATGAGCAGTTCTTC.

This sequence joins TRBV9 and TRBJ1-6; D is possibly TRBD1 (5 bases). This CDR3 is built from 18 residues. Germline loops: CDR1 SGDLS, CDR2 YYNGEE. Trimming removed 4 bases from V and 7 bases from J, with 24 bases in between. CDR3 amino acids: CASSPRDGRGTENSPLHF. CDR3 coding DNA: TGTGCCAGCAGCCCTCGGGACGGCCGCGGGACGGAAAATTCACCCCTCCACTTT.

The genes are TRBV25-1 and TRBJ2-7; perhaps TRBD1 as D (5 bases). Trimming stripped 3 bases from V and 5 bases from J, with 17 bases between. In germline, CDR1 is MGHDK, CDR2 SYGVNS. The CDR3 is made up of 15 amino acids. CDR3 sequence reads: CASSERSTVSHEQYF. The CDR3 DNA is TGTGCCAGCAGTGAGAGGTCGACAGTATCCCACGAGCAGTACTTC.

The chain joins TRBV11-3 to TRBJ2-5; possibly TRBD1 for D (6 bases). Trimming removed 5 bases from V and 0 bases from J, with 10 bases in between. This CDR3 has 14 residues. Germline V CDR1 and CDR2: SGHNT, YENEEA. The CDR3, as DNA: TGTGCCAGCAGCCGACGGGACAACCAAGAGACCCAGTACTTC. Residues: CASSRRDNQETQYF.

This chain connects TRBV30 to TRBJ2-5; 10 bases fit TRBD2. V shed 3 bases, J shed 5 bases, and the junction held 12 bases outside the gene matches. This CDR3 contains 16 residues. Looked up from germline, CDR1 is GTSNPN and CDR2 is SVGIG (reference sequence). In DNA form, the CDR3 reads TGTGCCTGGAGGCGGGGGAAACTAGCGGGACTGGAGACCCAGTACTTC. Residues: CAWRRGKLAGLETQYF. Full variable domain (outside the CDR3, taken from reference TRBV30 and TRBJ2-5): SQTIHQWPATLVQPVGSPLSLECTVEGTSNPNLYWYRQAAGRGLQLLFYSVGIGQISSEVPQNLSASRPQDRQFILSSKKLLLSDSGFYLCAWRRGKLAGLETQYFGPGTRLLVL.

As concerns this clone: The same CDR3 is also encoded by other DNA sequences in this sample. This chain joins TRBV29-1 and TRBJ2-3, with 10 bases identical to TRBD2. From germline, CDR1 is SQVTM and CDR2 ANQGSEA. The CDR3 is 15 residues long. V was pared by 4 bases and J by 2 bases, with 6 bases of the junction left unmatched. CDR3 sequence reads: CSVVGLAGDTDTQYF. The CDR3 DNA follows: TGCAGCGTTGTGGGGCTAGCGGGGGACACAGATACGCAGTATTTT.

The chain carries TRBV2 and TRBJ1-3, with D possibly being TRBD1 (5 bases). Per the germline V gene, CDR1 is SNHLY and CDR2 is FYNNEI. CDR3 length: 16 amino acids. With 1 base removed from V and 2 bases from J, the gap between germline ends came to 12 bases. The CDR3 DNA follows: TGTGCCAGCAGTGAAGGGGGGGAAAGGGCTGGAAACACCATATATTTT. Protein: CASSEGGERAGNTIYF.

This clone was counted only a few times. The chain combines TRBV7-2 with TRBJ2-1, with TRBD2 matching 12 bases. This CDR3 comprises 16 residues. Germline V lookup: CDR1 SGHTA, CDR2 FQGNSA. The J segment lost 9 bases and the V segment lost 5 bases, leaving 11 bases of the junction unmatched. The CDR3, as DNA: TGTGCCAGCAGCCGGACTAGCGGGATTCACCGAGGTGAGCAGTTCTTC. Translating it yields CASSRTSGIHRGEQFF.

The chain combines TRBV7-6 with TRBJ2-7; D gene ambiguous. V lost 2 bases and J 4 bases, leaving 6 bases between the germline ends. Germline V lookup: CDR1 SGHVS, CDR2 FNYEAQ. The CDR3 covers 12 residues. The CDR3 loop reads CASSLSHYEQYF. The DNA of the CDR3 is TGTGCCAGCAGCTTATCCCATTACGAGCAGTACTTC. Variable domain in full (rest from reference TRBV7-6 and TRBJ2-7): GAGVSQSPRYKVTKRGQDVALRCDPISGHVSLYWYRQALGQGPEFLTYFNYEAQQDKSGLPNDRFSAERPEGSISTLTIQRTEQRDSAMYRCASSLSHYEQYFGPGTRLTVT.

In its sample, this clone was seen a few times. The chain combines TRBV4-1 with TRBJ1-1; D is possibly TRBD1 (5 bases). This CDR3 region has 11 residues. The V end was cut by 0 bases, the J end by 11 bases, with 7 bases between. CDR1 MGHRA and CDR2 YSYEKL come from the germline V gene. CDR3 nucleotides: TGCGCCAGCAGCCAAGACAGGGTTGCTTTCTTT. Its protein is CASSQDRVAFF.

On this clone: The sample carries other DNA sequences with the same CDR3. The chain is built from TRBV20-1 and TRBJ2-7; tentatively, D is TRBD2 (5 bases). The length of the CDR3 is 11 residues. Germline V lookup: CDR1 DFQATT, CDR2 SNEGSKA (reference sequence). V was clipped by 3 bases and J by 5 bases, with 8 bases between them. The CDR3 loop reads CSARAGHEQYF. Written as DNA, the CDR3 is TGCAGTGCTAGGGCGGGTCACGAGCAGTACTTC.

The V call is TRBV2, the J call TRBJ2-7, with TRBD1 matching 7 bases. The CDR3 extends over 14 amino acids. After removal of 8 bases from V and 3 bases from J, the junction contained 10 bases not matched to a gene. Germline CDR1 and CDR2: SNHLY and FYNNEI. Written as DNA, the CDR3 is TGTGCCAGCCGCCTACGGGGACAGAGCTACGAGCAGTACTTC. Protein product: CASRLRGQSYEQYF.

The genes are TRBV9 and TRBJ1-2, with a tentative D call TRBD1 (6 bases). The length of the CDR3 is 16 residues. Germline values: CDR1 SGDLS, CDR2 YYNGEE. V was shortened by 3 bases and J by 2 bases, with 17 bases between the two germline ends. CDR3 sequence (DNA): TGTGCCAGCAGCGCCAGGGGCGCCGGCTCCAACTATGGCTACACCTTC. Protein product: CASSARGAGSNYGYTF.

On this clone itself: Other nucleotide sequences from this sample produce the same CDR3. The chain has TRBV28 and TRBJ1-5, with D perhaps TRBD1 (6 bases). V was pared by 6 bases and J by 3 bases, with 9 bases between. CDR1 and CDR2 (germline): MDHEN, SYDVKM. The CDR3 is 13 residues long. CDR3 in DNA: TGTGCCAGCAGCTGGACAGACAATCAGCCCCAGCATTTT. This gives the protein CASSWTDNQPQHF.